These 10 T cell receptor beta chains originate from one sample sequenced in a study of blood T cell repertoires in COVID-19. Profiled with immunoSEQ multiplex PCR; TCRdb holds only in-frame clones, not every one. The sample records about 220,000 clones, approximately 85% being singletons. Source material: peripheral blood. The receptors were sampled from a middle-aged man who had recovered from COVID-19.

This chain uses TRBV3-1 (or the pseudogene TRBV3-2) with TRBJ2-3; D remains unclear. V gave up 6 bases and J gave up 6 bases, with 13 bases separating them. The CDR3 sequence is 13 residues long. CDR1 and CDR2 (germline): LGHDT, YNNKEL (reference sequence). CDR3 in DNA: TGTGCCAGCAGTTCTTCCCCCGGGGATACGCAGTATTTT. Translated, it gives CASSSSPGDTQYF.

The CDR3 region is CASSLQWRGEQYF. CDR3 DNA: TGTGCCAGCAGCTTACAATGGAGGGGCGAGCAGTACTTC. The chain employs TRBV5-6 and TRBJ2-7, with D perhaps matching TRBD2 (6 bases). Germline CDR1 is SGHDT and CDR2 is YYEEEE. Trimming took off 2 bases at V and 6 bases at J, with 12 bases between the two ends. The CDR3 is made up of 13 amino acids.

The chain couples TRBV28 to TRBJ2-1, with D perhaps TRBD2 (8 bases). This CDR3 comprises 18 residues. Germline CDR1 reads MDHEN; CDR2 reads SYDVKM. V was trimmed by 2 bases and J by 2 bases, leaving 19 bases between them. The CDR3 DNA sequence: TGTGCCAGCAGTTTAGACAGGGTCTGGACTAGCACCTACAATGAGCAGTTCTTC. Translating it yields CASSLDRVWTSTYNEQFF. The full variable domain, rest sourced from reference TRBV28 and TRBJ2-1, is DVKVTQSSRYLVKRTGEKVFLECVQDMDHENMFWYRQDPGLGLRLIYFSYDVKMKEKGDIPEGYSVSREKKERFSLILESASTNQTSMYLCASSLDRVWTSTYNEQFFGPGTRLTVL.

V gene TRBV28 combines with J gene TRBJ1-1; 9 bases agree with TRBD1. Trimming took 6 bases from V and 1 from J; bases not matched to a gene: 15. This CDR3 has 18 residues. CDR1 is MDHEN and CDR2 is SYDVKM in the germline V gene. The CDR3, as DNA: TGTGCCAGCAGCCTTGGGCTGGGGACAGGGCGGAGGAACACTGAAGCTTTCTTT. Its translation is CASSLGLGTGRRNTEAFF.

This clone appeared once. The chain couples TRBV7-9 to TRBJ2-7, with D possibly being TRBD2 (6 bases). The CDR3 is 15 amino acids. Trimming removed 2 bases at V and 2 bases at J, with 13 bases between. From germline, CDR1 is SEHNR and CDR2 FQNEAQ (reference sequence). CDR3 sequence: CASSLTGLSTYEQYF. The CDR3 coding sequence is TGTGCCAGCAGCTTAACGGGACTCTCAACCTACGAGCAGTACTTC.

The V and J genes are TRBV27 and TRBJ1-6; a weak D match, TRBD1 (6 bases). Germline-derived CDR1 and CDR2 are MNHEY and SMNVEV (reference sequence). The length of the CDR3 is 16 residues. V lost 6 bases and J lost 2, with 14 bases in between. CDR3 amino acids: CASRERQATYNSPLHF. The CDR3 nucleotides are TGTGCCAGCAGAGAACGACAGGCAACCTATAATTCACCCCTCCACTTT.

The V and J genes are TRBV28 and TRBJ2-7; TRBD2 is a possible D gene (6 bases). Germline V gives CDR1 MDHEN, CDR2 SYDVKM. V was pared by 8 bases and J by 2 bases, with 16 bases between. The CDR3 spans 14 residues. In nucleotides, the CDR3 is TGTGCCAGCCTCCGTGCGGGGATCCCCTACGAGCAGTACTTC. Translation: CASLRAGIPYEQYF.

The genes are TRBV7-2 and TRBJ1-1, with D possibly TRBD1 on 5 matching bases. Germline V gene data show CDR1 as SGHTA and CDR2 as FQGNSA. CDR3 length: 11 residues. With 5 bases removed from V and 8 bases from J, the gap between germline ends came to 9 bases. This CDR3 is CASSDRFEAFF. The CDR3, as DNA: TGTGCCAGCAGCGACAGATTCGAAGCTTTCTTT. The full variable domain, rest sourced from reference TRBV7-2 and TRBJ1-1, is GAGVSQSPSNKVTEKGKDVELRCDPISGHTALYWYRQSLGQGLEFLIYFQGNSAPDKSGLPSDRFSAERTGGSVSTLTIQRTQQEDSAVYLCASSDRFEAFFGQGTRLTVV.

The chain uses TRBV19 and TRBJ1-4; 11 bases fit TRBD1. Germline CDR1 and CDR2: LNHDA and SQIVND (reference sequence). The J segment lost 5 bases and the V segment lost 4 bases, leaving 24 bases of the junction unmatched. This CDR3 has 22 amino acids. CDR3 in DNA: TGTGCCAGTAGTAAATTACTAAAGGGGACAGGGGGTTTCGGTGGAAGAAATGAAAAACTGTTTTTT. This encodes CASSKLLKGTGGFGGRNEKLFF.

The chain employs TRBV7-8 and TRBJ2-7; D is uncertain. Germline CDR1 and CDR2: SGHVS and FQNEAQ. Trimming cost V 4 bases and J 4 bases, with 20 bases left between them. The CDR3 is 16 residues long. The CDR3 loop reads CASSYGRPPTIYEQYF. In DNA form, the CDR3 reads TGTGCCAGCAGCTACGGCAGGCCCCCAACCATATACGAGCAGTACTTC.